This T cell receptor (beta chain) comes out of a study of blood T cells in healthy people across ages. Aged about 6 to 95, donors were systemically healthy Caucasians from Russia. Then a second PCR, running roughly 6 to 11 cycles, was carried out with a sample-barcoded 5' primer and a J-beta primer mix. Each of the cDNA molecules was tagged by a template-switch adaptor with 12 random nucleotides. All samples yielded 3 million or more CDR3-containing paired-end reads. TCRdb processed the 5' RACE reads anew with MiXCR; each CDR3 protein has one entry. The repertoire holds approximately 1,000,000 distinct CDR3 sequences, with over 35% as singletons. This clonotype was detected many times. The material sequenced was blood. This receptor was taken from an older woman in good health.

The CDR3: CASSSRQGSSYNEQFF. The CDR3 bases are TGCGCCAGCAGCTCCCGACAGGGGAGTTCCTACAATGAGCAGTTCTTC. The V call is TRBV5-1, the J call TRBJ2-1, with TRBD1 matching over 8 bases. After removal of 3 bases from V and 1 base from J, the junction contained 6 bases not matched to a gene. The CDR3 contains 16 residues. Germline values: CDR1 SGHRS, CDR2 YFSETQ.